This passage covers 30 T cell receptor beta chains from one sample sequenced in a study of TIL therapy for anti-PD-1-resistant metastatic lung cancer. Time point: pre-treatment sample, taken before nivolumab and TIL therapy. The immunoSEQ assay was v3. The protocol was immunoSEQ multiplex PCR, while the TCRdb copy is restricted to in-frame clones and leaves out a portion. The table lists about 60,000 clones, about two thirds of them singletons. Specimen: blood, collected at baseline. These TCRs come from a person aged 25-79 years with non-small cell lung cancer.

The rearrangement joins TRBV2 to TRBJ2-3, with 9 bases aligning to TRBD2. Trimming at V came to 8 bases and at J to 4 bases, leaving 7 bases not matched to a gene. The CDR3 consists of 14 residues. Germline CDR1 and CDR2: SNHLY and FYNNEI. CDR3 residues: CASLAGKAADTQYF. The CDR3 DNA follows: TGTGCCAGCCTAGCGGGGAAGGCAGCAGATACGCAGTATTTT. Variable domain in full (rest from reference TRBV2 and TRBJ2-3): EPEVTQTPSHQVTQMGQEVILRCVPISNHLYFYWYRQILGQKVEFLVSFYNNEISEKSEIFDDQFSVERPDGSNFTLKIRSTKLEDSAMYFCASLAGKAADTQYFGPGTRLTVL.

The chain is built from TRBV27 and TRBJ1-2, with 9 bases that match TRBD1. The CDR3 runs to 17 residues. Germline CDR1 MNHEY, CDR2 SMNVEV (reference sequence). The junction had 9 bases not matched to a gene; V was cut back by 2 bases and J by 2 bases. The CDR3: CASSLRPPGQGNYGYTF. As DNA, the CDR3 is TGTGCCAGCAGTTTACGGCCCCCGGGACAGGGAAACTATGGCTACACCTTC.

This chain connects TRBV4-1 to TRBJ2-3; 9 bases fit TRBD2. Losses at the gene ends were 2 bases for V and 3 bases for J; bases not matched to a gene: 12. CDR1 and CDR2 from the germline V gene are MGHRA and YSYEKL. This CDR3 region has 18 residues. Here the CDR3 reads CASSQFVLAGGLTDTQYF. As DNA, the CDR3 is TGCGCCAGCAGCCAATTCGTGCTGGCGGGGGGGCTTACAGATACGCAGTATTTT.

The rearrangement uses TRBV7-8 and TRBJ2-1, with D perhaps assigned TRBD1 or TRBD2 (6 bases each). Deletions cut 7 bases from V and 8 bases from J, with 18 bases between. The CDR3 loop spans 14 amino acids. Germline V gene data show CDR1 as SGHVS and CDR2 as FQNEAQ. CDR3 residues: CASTQSRGEDEQFF. DNA for the CDR3: TGTGCCAGCACCCAATCTAGGGGGGAGGATGAGCAGTTCTTC.

The V gene is TRBV7-8, the J gene TRBJ2-7, with D perhaps TRBD1 or TRBD2 (5 bases each). V was trimmed by 3 bases and J by 4 bases, leaving 16 bases between them. Germline CDR1 is SGHVS and CDR2 is FQNEAQ. The CDR3 covers 15 residues. The CDR3 nucleotides are TGTGCCAGCAGCTTGAGTCCGGGACGGGGATACGAGCAGTACTTC. Protein sequence: CASSLSPGRGYEQYF.

The chain couples TRBV6-6 to TRBJ2-2; the match to TRBD2 covers 11 bases. Germline V lookup: CDR1 MNHNY, CDR2 SVGAGI (reference sequence). The CDR3 is 16 residues long. The ends lost 4 bases at V and 5 bases at J; junction bases unmatched: 6. This CDR3 is CASSFTSGSLTGELFF. DNA for the CDR3: TGTGCCAGCAGTTTCACTAGCGGGAGTTTGACCGGGGAGCTGTTTTTT.

The V and J genes are TRBV25-1 and TRBJ2-1, with D possibly being TRBD2 (5 bases). V lost 1 base and J 3 bases, leaving 10 bases between the germline ends. The CDR3 contains 15 residues. Germline V CDR1 and CDR2: MGHDK, SYGVNS. DNA for the CDR3: TGTGCCAGCAGTGAATTTGGCGGGTACTACAATGAGCAGTTCTTC. Translation: CASSEFGGYYNEQFF.

This sequence joins TRBV28 and TRBJ1-1, with D perhaps TRBD1 (5 bases). V lost 3 bases, J lost 0 bases, and 11 bases lay in between. This CDR3 spans 15 amino acids. Germline assignment: CDR1 MDHEN and CDR2 SYDVKM. CDR3 coding DNA: TGTGCCAGCAGTTTCGGGGGAGCCATGAACACTGAAGCTTTCTTT. Its protein is CASSFGGAMNTEAFF.

This chain links TRBV11-2 with TRBJ2-3; D may be TRBD1 or TRBD2 (5 bases each). Trimming pared 3 bases from V and 6 bases from J, leaving 10 bases between. Germline CDR1 is SGHAT and CDR2 is FQNNGV. This CDR3 region has 13 residues. The CDR3 DNA follows: TGTGCCAGCAGCTTGGGACCCTTCGATACGCAGTATTTT. Encoded protein: CASSLGPFDTQYF.

The J gene is TRBJ2-7, the V gene TRBV27; TRBD1 matches at 8 bases. Germline V gene sequence: CDR1 MNHEY, CDR2 SMNVEV (reference sequence). CDR3 length equals 16 residues. The junction had 11 bases not matched to a gene; V was cut back by 5 bases and J by 2 bases. The CDR3 loop reads CASSPAPRTGTYEQYF. The CDR3 DNA reads TGTGCCAGCAGTCCCGCCCCCCGGACAGGGACCTACGAGCAGTACTTC.

This CDR3 is CASSLGAGGSSYEQYF. CDR3 DNA: TGTGCCAGCAGCTTAGGGGCGGGAGGTAGCTCCTACGAGCAGTACTTC. The V gene is TRBV7-9, the J gene TRBJ2-7, with 8 bases matching TRBD2. V trimming: 1 base; J trimming: 0 bases; junction bases outside the gene matches: 5. In germline, CDR1 is SEHNR, CDR2 FQNEAQ (reference sequence). The CDR3 consists of 16 residues.

This chain links TRBV5-4 with TRBJ2-1; 7 bases agree with TRBD2. From germline, CDR1 is SGHNT and CDR2 YYREEE (reference sequence). With V trimmed by 1 base and J by 7 bases, 8 bases remained unmatched. CDR3 length equals 15 residues. The CDR3 is CASSLTGGPMNEQFF. The CDR3 DNA reads TGTGCCAGCAGCTTGACGGGAGGCCCTATGAATGAGCAGTTCTTC.

This clone was counted between two and nine times. The V gene is TRBV6-4, the J gene TRBJ1-2; possible D gene TRBD1, 5 bases. CDR1 and CDR2 from the germline V gene are MRHNA and SNTAGT. The CDR3 has 15 amino acids. Trimming took 1 base from V and 6 from J, leaving 15 bases between them. In nucleotides, the CDR3 is TGTGCCAGCAGTGACTATTACAGGTACGTCAATGGCTACACCTTC. Its translation is CASSDYYRYVNGYTF.

In its sample, this clone was seen once. The chain recombines TRBV4-1 with TRBJ2-7, with D perhaps TRBD2 (6 bases). The CDR3 covers 16 residues. Germline CDR1 and CDR2: MGHRA and YSYEKL. V was clipped by 0 bases and J by 1 base, with 13 bases between them. CDR3 coding DNA: TGCGCCAGCAGCCAAGAGGTGGGGGACTTATCCTACGAGCAGTACTTC. This gives the protein CASSQEVGDLSYEQYF.

This chain links TRBV5-1 with TRBJ2-3; D not resolved. Germline-derived CDR1 and CDR2 are SGHRS and YFSETQ. The CDR3 consists of 15 residues. The V gene lost 4 bases and the J gene lost 2 bases, with 14 bases spanning the gap. CDR3 protein: CASSPTGQTTDTQYF. CDR3 DNA: TGCGCCAGCAGCCCTACTGGGCAGACCACAGATACGCAGTATTTT.

The genes are TRBV9 and TRBJ2-2; 9 bases fit TRBD2. V trimming: 0 bases; J trimming: 4 bases; junction bases outside the gene matches: 4. CDR1 and CDR2 (germline): SGDLS, YYNGEE. The CDR3 contains 16 residues. The CDR3 here is CASSVESSGVTGELFF. The CDR3 DNA sequence: TGTGCCAGCAGCGTAGAGTCTAGCGGGGTCACCGGGGAGCTGTTTTTT. Drawing the rest from reference TRBV9 and TRBJ2-2, the complete variable domain is DSGVTQTPKHLITATGQRVTLRCSPRSGDLSVYWYQQSLDQGLQFLIQYYNGEERAKGNILERFSAQQFPDLHSELNLSSLELGDSALYFCASSVESSGVTGELFFGEGSRLTVL.

The CDR3 region is CASSMKTSGYNEQFF. CDR3 nucleotide sequence: TGTGCCAGTAGTATGAAGACTAGCGGGTACAATGAGCAGTTCTTC. J is TRBJ2-1 and V is TRBV19, with TRBD2 identical over 10 bases. Germline CDR1 is LNHDA and CDR2 is SQIVND (reference sequence). V dropped 3 bases and J dropped 4; count of bases not matched to a gene: 3. CDR3 length: 15 residues.

CDR3 region: CASSFTTGSSNQPQHF. In nucleotides, the CDR3 is TGTGCCAGCAGTTTCACGACAGGGTCAAGCAATCAGCCCCAGCATTTT. The chain couples TRBV27 to TRBJ1-5; 7 nucleotides agree with TRBD1. The CDR3 length is 16 residues. The V segment lost 3 bases and the J segment 1 base; nucleotides outside the gene matches: 6. The germline V gene has CDR1 MNHEY and CDR2 SMNVEV (reference sequence).

This clone was counted only a few times. V is TRBV30 and J is TRBJ2-2; tentative D call: TRBD2 (5 bases). The CDR3 sequence is 13 residues long. The ends were cut back, 3 bases at V and 6 bases at J, with 11 bases in the middle. Germline V lookup: CDR1 GTSNPN, CDR2 SVGIG (reference sequence). In DNA form, the CDR3 reads TGTGCCTGGAGATTCTGGGGAGCCGGGGAGCTGTTTTTT. Translating it yields CAWRFWGAGELFF.

The CDR3 sequence is CASCGADQETQYF. As DNA, the CDR3 is TGTGCCAGCTGCGGGGCAGACCAAGAGACCCAGTACTTC. V and J are TRBV7-9 and TRBJ2-5; tentatively, D is TRBD2 (6 bases). V lost 8 bases and J 0 bases, leaving 10 bases between the germline ends. CDR1 SEHNR and CDR2 FQNEAQ come from the germline V gene (reference sequence). The CDR3 totals 13 residues.

This chain uses TRBV10-1 with TRBJ2-1; D perhaps matches TRBD2 (6 bases). Trimming left V 8 bases short and J 4 bases short, with 15 bases between. Per germline, CDR1 WNHNN and CDR2 SYGVQD (reference sequence). This CDR3 spans 14 amino acids. The CDR3 spells CASSGGLGYNEQFF. CDR3 bases: TGCGCCAGCTCCGGGGGACTCGGGTACAATGAGCAGTTCTTC.

This clone appeared a few times. In nucleotides, the CDR3 is TGCGCCAGCAGTGAGGCGGCCGGGGAGCTGTTTTTT. Translating it yields CASSEAAGELFF. The chain recombines TRBV10-2 with TRBJ2-2; no clear D. V was shortened by 2 bases and J by 6 bases, with 4 bases between the two germline ends. Per the germline V gene, CDR1 is WSHSY and CDR2 is SAAADI. There are 12 residues in the CDR3.

The rearrangement joins TRBV19 to TRBJ1-1; D not certain. Germline-derived CDR1 and CDR2 are LNHDA and SQIVND (reference sequence). This CDR3 region has 13 residues. Trimming left V 8 bases short and J 0 bases short, with 10 bases between. CDR3 protein: CASGRQMNTEAFF. The CDR3 DNA is TGTGCCAGTGGGAGGCAAATGAACACTGAAGCTTTCTTT.

This chain joins TRBV6-1 and TRBJ2-1; 12 bases line up with TRBD2. The CDR3 is 17 amino acids. Germline lookup yields CDR1 MNHNS and CDR2 SASEGT. J gave up 3 bases and V 2 bases, and 5 bases lay outside the gene matches. CDR3 in amino acids: CASSEFPSGRDYNEQFF. DNA for the CDR3: TGTGCCAGCAGTGAATTTCCTAGCGGGAGGGACTACAATGAGCAGTTCTTC.

The chain links TRBV5-1 to TRBJ2-5; TRBD1 matches at 7 bases. CDR3 length: 15 amino acids. Trimming at V came to 2 bases and at J to 2 bases, leaving 6 bases not matched to a gene. Germline V lookup: CDR1 SGHRS, CDR2 YFSETQ. The CDR3 region has the DNA TGCGCCAGCAGCTTTCCGGACAGGAGACAAGAGACCCAGTACTTC. Amino acids: CASSFPDRRQETQYF.

This chain uses TRBV5-1 with TRBJ1-1; D may be TRBD1 (5 bases). V was pared by 0 bases and J by 4 bases, with 13 bases between. Germline loops: CDR1 SGHRS, CDR2 YFSETQ. There are 15 residues in the CDR3. CDR3 sequence: CASSLAPGGTTEAFF. The CDR3 bases are TGCGCCAGCAGCTTGGCACCCGGGGGAACCACTGAAGCTTTCTTT.

The chain employs TRBV27 and TRBJ2-7; TRBD2 matches at 8 bases. J gave up 2 bases and V 5 bases, and 11 bases lay outside the gene matches. CDR3 length: 16 amino acids. Germline CDR1 reads MNHEY; CDR2 reads SMNVEV (reference sequence). CDR3 in amino acids: CASSRMGLGETYEQYF. The CDR3 region has the DNA TGTGCCAGCAGTAGAATGGGACTAGGGGAAACCTACGAGCAGTACTTC.

This sequence joins TRBV5-1 and TRBJ1-1, with D possibly matching TRBD1 (5 bases). The CDR3 is 14 residues long. Per germline, CDR1 SGHRS and CDR2 YFSETQ. V lost 2 bases to trimming and J lost 1 base, with 9 bases between them. In DNA form, the CDR3 reads TGCGCCAGCAGCTTTAACCAGGGGAACACTGAAGCTTTCTTT. Translated, it gives CASSFNQGNTEAFF.

The rearrangement links TRBV6-5 to TRBJ1-5, with D maybe TRBD1 (6 bases). V was clipped by 10 bases and J by 2 bases, with 12 bases between them. The germline gives CDR1 MNHEY, CDR2 SVGAGI. The CDR3 has 13 residues. This CDR3 reads CATQGRGNQPQHF. In DNA, the CDR3 is TGTGCCACACAGGGCCGGGGCAATCAGCCCCAGCATTTT.

This rearrangement joins TRBV11-2 to TRBJ1-1, with unresolved D. The V end lost 1 base, the J end lost 4 bases, and 10 bases lay between the germline ends. Germline lookup yields CDR1 SGHAT and CDR2 FQNNGV. This CDR3 is built from 14 residues. Here the CDR3 reads CASSLVSWSTEAFF. The CDR3 DNA is TGTGCCAGCAGCTTAGTCTCCTGGAGCACTGAAGCTTTCTTT.